The text below deals with one T cell receptor beta chain. The data originate from a study of blood T cell repertoires in COVID-19. Symptom resolution, clearance, or two negative PCRs marked donors in Cohort 3 as recovered. Clones were read by immunoSEQ multiplex PCR, and TCRdb kept only the in-frame ones, dropping some. The sample lists under 200,000 clones, around 92% occurring once. Sequencing was done on a sample of PBMCs or T cells enriched from blood (not recorded which). This clonotype originated in a woman aged 18 to 35 who had recovered from COVID-19.

This chain's CDR3 is CASRTTADNSPLHF. CDR3 nucleotide sequence: TGCGCCAGCAGGACGACAGCCGATAATTCACCCCTCCACTTT. The rearrangement joins TRBV5-1 to TRBJ1-6; D possibly corresponds to TRBD1 (5 bases). The CDR3 has 14 residues. Germline V CDR1 and CDR2: SGHRS, YFSETQ. Trimming cost V 5 bases and J 5 bases, with 11 bases left between them.